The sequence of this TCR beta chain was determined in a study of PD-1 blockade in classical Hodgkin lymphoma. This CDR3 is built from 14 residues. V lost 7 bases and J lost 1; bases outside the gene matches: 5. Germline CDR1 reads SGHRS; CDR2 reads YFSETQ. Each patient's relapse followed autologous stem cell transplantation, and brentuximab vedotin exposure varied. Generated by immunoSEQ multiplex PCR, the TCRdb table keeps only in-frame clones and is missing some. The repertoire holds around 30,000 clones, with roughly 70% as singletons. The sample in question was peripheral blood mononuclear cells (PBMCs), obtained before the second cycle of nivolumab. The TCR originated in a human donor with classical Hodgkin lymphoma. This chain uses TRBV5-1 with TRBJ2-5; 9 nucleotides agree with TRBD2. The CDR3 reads CASSLAGIQETQYF. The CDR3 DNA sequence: TGCGCCAGCTCACTAGCGGGTATCCAAGAGACCCAGTACTTC.